This TCR beta chain was found in a study of cytomegalovirus exposure and HLA in healthy donors. Findings and caveats of the study: The authors enumerated 150 to 200 TCR beta chains as linked to cytomegalovirus. Links to common viral pathogens appeared, in a later analysis, for several of the most significant clusters. Presence/absence results assume similar sequencing depth per donor, which may not hold. The authors later found TCR association rates varying by HLA locus, with DRB1 most and HLA-C fewest.

Both 60 Vbeta primers and 13 Jbeta primers went into the PCR. Some clones are missing from TCRdb's copy, which holds only in-frame ones; the method was immunoSEQ multiplex PCR. The sample yields around 41,000 clones, around 68% seen once. To note about this clone: Its antigen is currently unknown.

Germline V gene sequence: CDR1 SGHAT, CDR2 FQNNGV. CDR3 length: 15 residues. The J segment lost 9 bases and the V segment lost 5 bases, leaving 9 bases of the junction unmatched. The sequenced material came from PBMCs. The V call is TRBV11-2, the J call TRBJ2-3; the match to TRBD2 covers 12 bases. The clonotype was recovered from a man in his forties or fifties in good health and CMV-seronegative. The CDR3 sequence: CASSVGLAGSGTQYF. Here the CDR3 DNA reads TGTGCCAGCAGCGTCGGACTAGCGGGGTCAGGGACGCAGTATTTT.